The clone carrying this T cell receptor (beta chain) was detected a few times. Via MiXCR, TCRdb re-called the reads, giving one row per CDR3 protein. This sample has about 150,000 distinct CDR3 sequences; 23% occur once, and the top ten carry roughly 9.8%. The CDR3 covers 13 residues. CDR1 and CDR2 from the germline V gene are SGHRS and YFSETQ. V lost 2 bases and J 4 bases, leaving 10 bases between the germline ends. The data derive from a study of T cell repertoires in cytomegalovirus infection. The overall study: It can be stated that public TCR beta signatures indicated CMV infection as well as a matching HLA type.

This receptor was identified in a human donor in good health (CMV status not recorded). Some clones in this sample may be carry-over from other donors' samples. This rearrangement joins TRBV5-1 to TRBJ2-7; D possibly uses TRBD1 or TRBD2 (5 bases each). The sample consisted of PBMCs. DNA of the CDR3: TGCGCCAGCAGCTTTGAGGGGAAGTACGAGCAGTACTTC. Residues: CASSFEGKYEQYF. The variable domain in full, completed from reference TRBV5-1 and TRBJ2-7, reads KAGVTQTPRYLIKTRGQQVTLSCSPISGHRSVSWYQQTPGQGLQFLFEYFSETQRNKGNFPGRFSGRQFSNSRSEMNVSTLELGDSALYLCASSFEGKYEQYFGPGTRLTVT.